This T cell receptor (beta chain) is drawn from a study of beta chain features in type 1 diabetes. Findings of the study overall: Whether HLA type influences TCRB rearrangement remained unresolved here. Reduced insertions and increased deletions marked VDJ junctions in type 1 diabetes patients.

The isolated RNA, all of it, was reverse transcribed, so expressed TCRB transcripts were what got sequenced. Sequencing used immunoSEQ multiplex PCR; TCRdb keeps in-frame clones, though not all of them. The profile shows some 360,000 clones, less than 20% of them singletons. The germline CDR1 and CDR2 sequences are SGHTA and FQGTGA. After removal of 4 bases from V and 3 bases from J, the junction contained 6 bases not matched to a gene. The length of the CDR3 is 16 residues. Of note for this clone: Its antigen is undetermined.

Specimen: naive CD4+ T cells from blood. The clonotype originates from a woman younger than 35 in good health. The V call is TRBV7-3, the J call TRBJ2-3; 11 bases are a match to TRBD2. The CDR3 region has the DNA TGTGCCAGCAGCTCCCTTAGCGGGGGGGGGACAGATACGCAGTATTTT. Translation gives CASSSLSGGGTDTQYF.